The 28 T cell receptor beta chains in this list originate from one sample, sequenced in a study of OX40 agonist ivuxolimab in advanced cancers. Method: immunoSEQ multiplex PCR; TCRdb's copy keeps in-frame clones and lacks some. The sample comprises more than 50,000 clones, around four fifths of which are singletons, and 3.5% to 4% rests with the top ten. Sequencing was performed on CD4+ or CD8+ T cells sorted from blood, taken in a trial of the OX40 agonist ivuxolimab. The source is an adult with an advanced solid tumor such as melanoma, head and neck, liver or kidney cancer.

This chain joins TRBV10-3 and TRBJ2-1; 8 bases agree with TRBD1. V lost 0 bases to trimming and J lost 2 bases; unmatched junction nucleotides: 0. The CDR3 runs to 15 residues. The germline gives CDR1 ENHRY, CDR2 SYGVKD. CDR3 sequence: CAISESTGAYNEQFF. CDR3 bases: TGTGCCATCAGTGAGTCGACAGGGGCCTACAATGAGCAGTTCTTC.

V is TRBV7-3 and J is TRBJ2-3; TRBD2 matches 11 bases. The junction had 4 bases not matched to a gene; V was cut back by 5 bases and J by 3 bases. This CDR3 has 15 amino acids. Germline V lookup: CDR1 SGHTA, CDR2 FQGTGA. As DNA, the CDR3 is TGTGCCAGCAGCCTGACTAGCGGGACGACAGATACGCAGTATTTT. Residues: CASSLTSGTTDTQYF.

This chain joins TRBV6-1 and TRBJ2-4, with D maybe TRBD1 (5 bases). Germline CDR1 MNHNS, CDR2 SASEGT. This CDR3 has 14 residues. V shed 9 bases and J shed 1 base, with 13 bases lying between them. The CDR3 region has the DNA TGTGCCAGTGTTGTCCCAGGGGCCAAAAACATTCAGTACTTC. Protein: CASVVPGAKNIQYF.

This chain links TRBV14 with TRBJ2-7; no definite D call. Germline CDR1 and CDR2: SGHDN and FVKESK. V was trimmed by 6 bases and J by 0 bases, leaving 3 bases between them. This CDR3 region has 11 residues. CDR3 protein: CASSVSYEQYF. In DNA, the CDR3 is TGTGCCAGCAGTGTCTCCTACGAGCAGTACTTC.

This chain links TRBV7-9 with TRBJ2-3, with a weak D call TRBD1 (5 bases). CDR1 is SEHNR and CDR2 is FQNEAQ in the germline V gene (reference sequence). CDR3 length equals 16 residues. V was clipped by 3 bases and J by 3 bases, with 16 bases between them. CDR3 sequence reads: CASSFQGGVSTDTQYF. In DNA form, the CDR3 reads TGTGCCAGCAGCTTTCAGGGTGGGGTTAGTACAGATACGCAGTATTTT.

The chain uses TRBV4-1 and TRBJ2-4, with a weak D call TRBD1 (5 bases). The CDR3 extends over 16 amino acids. Germline-derived CDR1 and CDR2 are MGHRA and YSYEKL. V lost 2 bases and J 5 bases, leaving 16 bases between the germline ends. The CDR3 DNA follows: TGCGCCAGCAGCCAATACGCCTTGACAGAAGAAAACATTCAGTACTTC. Residues: CASSQYALTEENIQYF.

The chain links TRBV11-2 to TRBJ2-7; D is undetermined. Looked up from germline, CDR1 is SGHAT and CDR2 is FQNNGV. The CDR3 contains 15 residues. Trimming cost V 4 bases and J 3 bases, with 16 bases left between them. The CDR3 DNA reads TGTGCCAGCAGCTCCACGGTCGGGCTGGGCTACGAGCAGTACTTC. Translating gives CASSSTVGLGYEQYF. Full variable domain (remainder filled in from reference TRBV11-2 and TRBJ2-7): EAGVAQSPRYKIIEKRQSVAFWCNPISGHATLYWYQQILGQGPKLLIQFQNNGVVDDSQLPKDRFSAERLKGVDSTLKIQPAKLEDSAVYLCASSSTVGLGYEQYFGPGTRLTVT.

This clone was detected only once. This chain connects TRBV7-9 to TRBJ2-7; 11 positions match TRBD1. The CDR3 consists of 14 residues. CDR1 SEHNR and CDR2 FQNEAQ come from the germline V gene (reference sequence). The V and J ends lost 4 bases and 3 bases, in that order; junction bases with no gene match: 2. CDR3 bases: TGTGCCAGCAGCTCGGGACAGGGGGACTACGAGCAGTACTTC. Translated: CASSSGQGDYEQYF. Together with reference TRBV7-9 and TRBJ2-7, the CDR3 gives the full variable domain: DTGVSQNPRHKITKRGQNVTFRCDPISEHNRLYWYRQTLGQGPEFLTYFQNEAQLEKSRLLSDRFSAERPKGSFSTLEIQRTEQGDSAMYLCASSSGQGDYEQYFGPGTRLTVT.

The V and J genes are TRBV5-1 and TRBJ2-7, with D perhaps TRBD2 (5 bases). V shed 7 bases and J shed 5 bases, with 19 bases lying between them. CDR1 and CDR2 (germline): SGHRS, YFSETQ. The CDR3 loop spans 14 amino acids. The CDR3 here is CASSRRGHFDEQYF. The CDR3 DNA reads TGCGCCAGCTCCCGACGGGGTCATTTTGACGAGCAGTACTTC. The full variable domain, its missing parts supplied by reference TRBV5-1 and TRBJ2-7, is KAGVTQTPRYLIKTRGQQVTLSCSPISGHRSVSWYQQTPGQGLQFLFEYFSETQRNKGNFPGRFSGRQFSNSRSEMNVSTLELGDSALYLCASSRRGHFDEQYFGPGTRLTVT.

The genes are TRBV4-1 and TRBJ2-3, with TRBD1 matching 9 bases. After removal of 5 bases from V and 3 bases from J, the junction contained 9 bases not matched to a gene. Germline CDR1 reads MGHRA; CDR2 reads YSYEKL. The CDR3 has 16 amino acids. CDR3 in amino acids: CASSSRTGDVTDTQYF. CDR3 sequence (DNA): TGCGCCAGCAGCTCCCGGACAGGGGACGTGACAGATACGCAGTATTTT.

V is TRBV6-6 and J is TRBJ2-1, with a possible D match to TRBD1 (6 bases). This CDR3 contains 13 residues. The V and J ends lost 6 bases and 7 bases respectively, with 13 bases between them. The germline gives CDR1 MNHNY, CDR2 SVGAGI (reference sequence). The CDR3, as DNA: TGTGCCAGCAGACCACAGGGCAAGAATGAGCAGTTCTTC. Protein sequence: CASRPQGKNEQFF.

This clone is a singleton in its sample. The CDR3 protein is CASSLTGVPSYEQYF. CDR3 coding DNA: TGTGCCAGCAGCTTAACAGGGGTACCGTCCTACGAGCAGTACTTC. The chain recombines TRBV13 with TRBJ2-7; 7 bases are shared with TRBD1. Germline assignment: CDR1 PRHDT and CDR2 FYEKMQ (reference sequence). There are 15 residues in the CDR3. V gave up 2 bases and J gave up 1 base; unmatched junction bases: 5.

This chain links TRBV5-6 with TRBJ1-2, with D maybe TRBD1 (6 bases). V gave up 2 bases and J gave up 4 bases, with 12 bases separating them. Germline V gives CDR1 SGHDT, CDR2 YYEEEE. The CDR3 covers 14 residues. CDR3 in amino acids: CASSLRGGGYGYTF. CDR3 DNA sequence: TGTGCCAGCAGCTTAAGAGGGGGTGGCTATGGCTACACCTTC.

The rearrangement joins TRBV6-6 to TRBJ2-3, with D unresolved. V gave up 6 bases and J gave up 2 bases, with 18 bases separating them. This CDR3 contains 16 residues. The V gene's germline CDR1 is MNHNY and CDR2 SVGAGI (reference sequence). The CDR3 reads CASSLSTIPSTDTQYF. For the CDR3, the DNA is TGTGCCAGCAGCCTCTCCACAATTCCTTCCACAGATACGCAGTATTTT.

The rearrangement uses TRBV27 and TRBJ1-2; D not resolved. The V end was cut by 4 bases, the J end by 8 bases, with 17 bases between. There are 14 residues in the CDR3. Looked up from germline, CDR1 is MNHEY and CDR2 is SMNVEV (reference sequence). CDR3 residues: CASSSISFLSGYTF. Here the CDR3 DNA reads TGTGCCAGCAGTTCTATATCTTTCCTGAGCGGCTACACCTTC.

The chain is built from TRBV5-4 and TRBJ2-1, with 9 bases fitting TRBD2. The CDR3 covers 15 residues. Germline V lookup: CDR1 SGHNT, CDR2 YYREEE (reference sequence). V shed 3 bases, J shed 5 bases, and the junction held 6 bases outside the gene matches. The CDR3 DNA reads TGTGCCAGCAGCTCCCAGACTAGCGGAAACAATGAGCAGTTCTTC. Protein product: CASSSQTSGNNEQFF.

The chain carries TRBV6-5 and TRBJ2-7, with 8 bases aligning to TRBD1. After removal of 5 bases from V and 4 bases from J, the junction contained 10 bases not matched to a gene. The germline CDR1 and CDR2 sequences are MNHEY and SVGAGI. The CDR3 has 15 amino acids. CDR3 nucleotides: TGTGCCAGCAGTAGAGGGTGGACAGGGAGGTACGAGCAGTACTTC. Residues: CASSRGWTGRYEQYF.

The rearrangement links TRBV2 to TRBJ2-7; 14 nucleotides agree with TRBD2. CDR1 and CDR2 from the germline V gene are SNHLY and FYNNEI. The CDR3 spans 16 residues. Unmatched junction bases numbered 13, after V lost 4 bases and J lost 11 bases. This CDR3 is CASSARWTSGRTGEYF. The CDR3 DNA reads TGTGCCAGCAGTGCCCGCTGGACTAGCGGGAGGACAGGCGAGTACTTC.

The rearrangement joins TRBV7-9 to TRBJ2-3; D not resolved. Trimming removed 4 bases at V and 0 bases at J, with 14 bases between. In germline, CDR1 is SEHNR, CDR2 FQNEAQ (reference sequence). There are 16 residues in the CDR3. Here the CDR3 DNA reads TGTGCCAGCAGCTCCCTCCGTGAGCGCAGCACAGATACGCAGTATTTT. It encodes CASSSLRERSTDTQYF.

Note on this clone: Since the CDR3 does not end with the conserved phenylalanine or tryptophan, this likely comes from a read error. This chain links TRBV19 with TRBJ1-2; no firm D call. Trimming shortened V by 4 bases and J by 6 bases, and 12 bases separated the two germline ends. The germline V gene encodes CDR1 LNHDA and CDR2 SQIVND (reference sequence). The CDR3 covers 13 residues. CDR3 DNA sequence: TGTGCCAGTAGTACAATTCGCAACGATGGCTACACCTCC. It translates to CASSTIRNDGYTS.

In nucleotides, the CDR3 is TGCGCCAGCAGCTCCTTTGCCGTGTATGGACAGGTACAAGAGACCCAGTACTTC. Amino acids: CASSSFAVYGQVQETQYF. The rearrangement links TRBV5-1 to TRBJ2-5, with 7 bases identical to TRBD1. CDR3 size: 18 residues. Germline values: CDR1 SGHRS, CDR2 YFSETQ. J lost 2 bases, V lost 3 bases, and 16 bases had no gene match.

This clone was found a few times. The chain employs TRBV6-6 and TRBJ2-7; 8 bases align to TRBD2. CDR3 length: 16 residues. Trimming took 6 bases from V and 0 from J; bases not matched to a gene: 10. From germline, CDR1 is MNHNY and CDR2 SVGAGI (reference sequence). The CDR3 DNA is TGTGCCAGCAGGGAACTTCCCGGGACTAGCTCCTACGAGCAGTACTTC. Residues: CASRELPGTSSYEQYF.

The gene calls are TRBV10-1 and TRBJ2-2; D call uncertain. Per germline, CDR1 WNHNN and CDR2 SYGVQD (reference sequence). V was clipped by 2 bases and J by 6 bases, with 7 bases between them. CDR3 length: 13 residues. The CDR3 reads CASSEAYAGELFF. The CDR3 coding sequence is TGCGCCAGCAGTGAGGCTTACGCCGGGGAGCTGTTTTTT.

The chain has TRBV28 and TRBJ2-7; 7 bases fit TRBD1. This CDR3 is 16 amino acids long. Germline V gene lookup returns CDR1 MDHEN and CDR2 SYDVKM. The ends lost 4 bases at V and 3 bases at J; junction bases unmatched: 12. The CDR3 loop reads CASSSQQGPLNYEQYF. CDR3 nucleotides: TGTGCCAGCAGTTCCCAACAGGGGCCGCTTAACTACGAGCAGTACTTC.

The chain is built from TRBV5-7 and TRBJ2-7, with a weak D call TRBD2 (5 bases). TRBV5-7 is identified as an open reading frame with a role that is uncertain. This CDR3 has 13 residues. Trimming removed 2 bases from V and 3 bases from J, with 9 bases in between. CDR3 protein: CASSFEGSYEQYF. The CDR3 DNA is TGTGCCAGCAGCTTTGAGGGCAGCTACGAGCAGTACTTC.

J is TRBJ2-3 and V is TRBV27; 13 positions match TRBD2. The CDR3 consists of 16 residues. CDR1 and CDR2 from the germline V gene are MNHEY and SMNVEV (reference sequence). J was trimmed by 5 bases and V by 5 bases; bases with no gene match: 7. CDR3 residues: CASSILAGGRGDTQYF. CDR3 DNA sequence: TGTGCCAGCAGTATACTAGCGGGAGGGCGGGGAGATACGCAGTATTTT.

The chain recombines TRBV11-3 with TRBJ2-1; D gene uncertain. Germline V CDR1 and CDR2: SGHNT, YENEEA. Trimming took off 1 base at V and 12 bases at J, with 13 bases between the two ends. The CDR3 is 13 residues long. The CDR3 DNA follows: TGTGCCAGCAGCTTAGGGTCGTCCTGGACGCAGTTCTTC. This translates into CASSLGSSWTQFF.

The chain combines TRBV27 with TRBJ2-3; D may match TRBD1 or TRBD2 (5 bases each). V was cut by 7 bases and J by 5 bases, with 10 bases left in between. The CDR3 is 12 residues long. Germline V gene sequence: CDR1 MNHEY, CDR2 SMNVEV (reference sequence). CDR3 residues: CASTGLQDTQYF. The CDR3 nucleotides are TGTGCCAGCACGGGGCTGCAAGATACGCAGTATTTT.